This is a list of T cell receptor beta chains from one sample in a study of PD-1 blockade in classical Hodgkin lymphoma. Measured with immunoSEQ multiplex PCR; TCRdb has only the in-frame clones, and not every one. The sample consists of roughly 14,000 clones, roughly 86% of them appearing once. Source: peripheral blood mononuclear cells (PBMCs), taken at baseline. Receptors originate from a human donor with classical Hodgkin lymphoma. CDR3s include the opening cysteine and the closing phenylalanine or tryptophan. D genes are given only for firm matches. Clone size is given for some rows only: seen once, a few or many times, or a class if the clone is expanded.

D gene	V gene	J gene	clone size	CDR3 DNA	CDR3 protein
NA	TRBV23-1	TRBJ2-3	NA	TGCGCCAGCAGTCTCCTCCTCACGGATACGCAGTATTTT	CASSLLLTDTQYF
NA	TRBV6-1	TRBJ2-5	once	TGTGCCAGCAGTTTACGAGAGACCCAGTACTTC	CASSLRETQYF
TRBD1	TRBV4-3	TRBJ1-6	NA	TGCGCCAGCAGCCAAAGGACAGGGGCCAATTCACCCCTCCACTTT	CASSQRTGANSPLHF
NA	TRBV5-1	TRBJ2-7	NA	TGCGCCAGCAGCCCATCACAGGGAACCCCCTACGAGCAGTACTTC	CASSPSQGTPYEQYF
NA	TRBV2	TRBJ1-6	NA	TGTGCCAGCAGGAAAGAAGGGGGGGGTAATTCACCCCTCCACTTT	CASRKEGGGNSPLHF
NA	TRBV28	TRBJ1-1	NA	TGTGCCAGCAGTTTCCTGACAGCCTCTACCTCGGGCCTAAGGCCTGAAGCTTTCTTT	CASSFLTASTSGLRPEAFF
TRBD2	TRBV27	TRBJ2-1	NA	TGTGCCAGCAAAAGCGGGGGGAAACTGAATGAGCAGTTCTTC	CASKSGGKLNEQFF
NA	TRBV7-2	TRBJ1-6	NA	TGTGCCAGCAGCTTAGCGAGTCAGGGGTTCTCCTATAATTCACCCCTCCACTTT	CASSLASQGFSYNSPLHF
NA	TRBV5-1	TRBJ2-6	once	TGCGCCAGCAGCTTGCTCATCTCTGGGGCCAACGTCCTGACTTTC	CASSLLISGANVLTF
TRBD2	TRBV5-6	TRBJ2-3	NA	TGTGCCAGCAGCTTAAGGCTAGCGGGGGGGCAAGATACGCAGTATTTT	CASSLRLAGGQDTQYF
NA	TRBV9	TRBJ2-2	NA	TGTGCCAGCACCTATAGTAACACCGGGGAGCTGTTTTTT	CASTYSNTGELFF
NA	TRBV4-2	TRBJ2-7	NA	TGTGCCAGCAGCCAAGGCAATGGGGTCCAGCAGTACTTC	CASSQGNGVQQYF
NA	TRBV5-4	TRBJ2-1	NA	TGTGCCAGCAGCTTGACAGAGACCTACAATGAGCAGTTCTTC	CASSLTETYNEQFF
NA	TRBV19	TRBJ1-4	NA	TGTGCCAGTATTTGTTCCGGGGCACCGAATGAAAAACTGTTTTTT	CASICSGAPNEKLFF
NA	TRBV18	TRBJ2-7	NA	TGTGCCAGCTCACGCACGGGGGCGGGCGAGCAGTACTTC	CASSRTGAGEQYF
TRBD1	TRBV7-2	TRBJ2-7	NA	TGTGCCAGCAGCCTCCGCGGGACAGGGGGCTACGAGCAGTACTTC	CASSLRGTGGYEQYF
NA	TRBV27	TRBJ2-1	few	TGTGCCAGCAGTTTATTACGGGACGAGATAGGTGAGCAGTTCTTC	CASSLLRDEIGEQFF
NA	TRBV9	TRBJ2-1	NA	TGTGCCAGCAGCGTCGGCCAGCTTAACAATGAGCAGTTCTTC	CASSVGQLNNEQFF
NA	TRBV7-8	TRBJ2-7	NA	TGTGCCAGCAGCTTAGCGGCGGCCCGAACCTACGAGCAGTACTTC	CASSLAAARTYEQYF
NA	TRBV7-8	TRBJ1-3	NA	TGTGCCAGCAGCCTTGGCGGAAACACCATATATTTT	CASSLGGNTIYF
TRBD2	TRBV5-1	TRBJ2-1	NA	TGCGCCAGCAGCTCCGTGGGGACTAGCGGGGAGACCTACAATGAGCAGTTCTTC	CASSSVGTSGETYNEQFF
NA	TRBV5-4	TRBJ2-5	few	TGTGCCAGCAGCGGGCGGGCAGGAGCACAAGAGACCCAGTACTTC	CASSGRAGAQETQYF
NA	TRBV5-5	TRBJ1-1	NA	TGTGCCAGCAGCCAGACCTACGGTGGGGCGGCTAAGAACACTGAAGCTTTCTTT	CASSQTYGGAAKNTEAFF
TRBD1	TRBV19	TRBJ2-1	NA	TGTGCCAGTAGTATCCGCCGACAGGGGAGTAGCTCCTACAATGAGCAGTTCTTC	CASSIRRQGSSSYNEQFF
TRBD2	TRBV13	TRBJ2-7	NA	TGTGCCAGCAGCTTGAGGATCGCGGGGGGTTCCCACAACTCCTACGAGCAGTACTTC	CASSLRIAGGSHNSYEQYF
NA	TRBV7-2	TRBJ2-5	NA	TGTGCCAGCACCAAGGGGGGGATTGAGACCCAGTACTTC	CASTKGGIETQYF
NA	TRBV7-6	TRBJ1-1	NA	TGTGCCAGCAGCTTAGGTGGGAATGAAGCTTTCTTT	CASSLGGNEAFF
TRBD1	TRBV6-1	TRBJ2-7	NA	TGTGCCAGCAGTGAAGGGGACAGCTCCTACGAGCAGTACTTC	CASSEGDSSYEQYF
NA	TRBV6-5	TRBJ2-6	once	TGTGCCAGCACCACTGGTGGCTCTGGGGCCAACGTCCTGACTTTC	CASTTGGSGANVLTF
NA	TRBV28	TRBJ2-1	NA	TGTGCCAGCAGTCCTTCTCTCGGGACTCCCACCTACAATGAGCAGTTCTTC	CASSPSLGTPTYNEQFF
NA	TRBV19	TRBJ1-4	medium-sized	TGTGCCAGTAGCCAACAGGACAGAGTGAATGAAAAACTGTTTTTT	CASSQQDRVNEKLFF